This paragraph covers one T cell receptor beta chain sequence. The entry originates in a study of CD8 T cells in Susac syndrome. The germline V and J ends were trimmed by 4 bases and 2 bases, with 14 bases remaining between them. The CDR3 sequence is 15 residues long. The germline CDR1 and CDR2 sequences are MGHRA and YSYEKL. RNA amounts of about 0.45 to 1 ug underwent reverse transcription with random hexamers. TCRdb reprocessed the immunoSEQ multiplex PCR reads with MiXCR, giving one entry per CDR3 protein. The repertoire has roughly 250,000 distinct CDR3 sequences, approximately 95% of them found once; the top ten carry approximately 0.094%.

The source is a human donor with Susac syndrome. Sequenced: CD4+ T cells from PBMCs. The chain links TRBV4-1 to TRBJ1-1; perhaps TRBD1 as D (6 bases). In nucleotides, the CDR3 is TGCGCCAGCAGCCGAGGGGGGCGGCTTAACACTGAAGCTTTCTTT. Protein sequence: CASSRGGRLNTEAFF.